This TCR beta chain appears in the sequencing data of a study of brain T cells in children with intractable seizures. General observations from the study: Absence of clones before surgery may stem from lower sequencing depth. Patients' HCMV serostatus was unknown; virus specificity rests on CDR3 similarity alone.

With respect to this clone: Its specificity is not known. The junction and the germline gene differ at one end; a read error may be behind it.

CDR3 length equals 15 residues. Germline loops: CDR1 SGHTA, CDR2 FQGTGA. The repertoire was sequenced with immunoSEQ multiplex PCR; TCRdb's copy has only in-frame clones and lacks some. The sample shows about 110,000 clones, 94% of them seen only once. The sequenced cases were selected for having the highest brain T cell transcript signatures. This receptor was taken from a boy less than two years old with hemimegalencephaly and intractable seizures. The source was peripheral blood, collected at surgery. The chain employs TRBV7-3 and TRBJ2-2; TRBD2 matches 9 bases. Here the CDR3 reads CASSLAGGNTGELLF. CDR3 coding DNA: TGTGCCAGCAGCTTAGCGGGAGGGAACACCGGGGAGCTGCTTTTT.